This T cell receptor beta chain appears in the sequencing data of a study of CD8 T cells in Susac syndrome. It was with random hexamers that roughly 0.5 to 1 ug RNA was reverse transcribed. Across 54 Vbeta and 13 Jbeta, immunoSEQ multiplex PCR amplified TCR beta CDR3. TCRdb ran MiXCR on the immunoSEQ multiplex PCR reads and lists one entry per CDR3 protein. The sample includes 95,000 to 150,000 distinct CDR3 sequences, around 94% seen only once; the top ten take 0.2% to 0.25%. The germline V and J ends were trimmed by 2 bases and 0 bases, with 8 bases remaining between them. Germline V gene sequence: CDR1 MDHEN, CDR2 SYDVKM. This CDR3 is 15 amino acids long.

Sample: CD8+ T cells from PBMCs. The chain has TRBV28 and TRBJ1-5, with TRBD1 as a possible D gene (5 bases). This receptor was taken from a human donor with Susac syndrome. The DNA of the CDR3 is TGTGCCAGCAGTTTACAGGGTATTAGCAATCAGCCCCAGCATTTT. As protein: CASSLQGISNQPQHF.